This is a list of T cell receptor beta chains from one sample in a study of shared clonotypes between healthy human individuals. Sequencing used immunoSEQ multiplex PCR; TCRdb keeps in-frame clones, though not all of them. The repertoire holds 640,000 or so clones, with 72% as singletons. The sample comprised memory CD4+ T cells sorted from blood. These receptor sequences come from a woman aged 25 to 39 in good health. The CDR3 runs from the conserved cysteine through the conserved F or W. The D gene is left open where the match is weak. Not every row has a clone size; where given, it reads once, few, many or a size class.

CDR3aa,CDR3nt,v_gene,len,d_gene,abundance,j_gene
CASRNEETQYF,TGCGCCAGCAGAAATGAAGAGACCCAGTACTTC,TRBV5-1,11,-,-,TRBJ2-5
CASSWGGLVNQPQHF,TGTGCCAGCAGCTGGGGGGGGCTTGTCAATCAGCCCCAGCATTTT,TRBV5-6,15,-,few,TRBJ1-5
CASSQKPPPGRVYNEQFF,TGCGCCAGCAGCCAAAAACCCCCACCCGGGAGGGTCTACAATGAGCAGTTCTTC,TRBV4-1,18,TRBD2,-,TRBJ2-1
CASSTGTAMNTEAFF,TGTGCCAGCAGTACCGGGACGGCAATGAACACTGAAGCTTTCTTT,TRBV28,15,-,-,TRBJ1-1
CASSLLGPRTAEAFF,TGCGCCAGCAGCTTGTTAGGTCCCAGGACAGCTGAAGCTTTCTTT,TRBV5-1,15,-,few,TRBJ1-1
CASSDQYGYTF,TGTGCCAGCAGCGATCAATATGGCTACACCTTC,TRBV28,11,-,-,TRBJ1-2
CASSSVRLASGTQETQYF,TGTGCCAGCAGTTCGGTTCGATTGGCTAGCGGGACACAAGAGACCCAGTACTTC,TRBV28,18,TRBD2,-,TRBJ2-5
CASRWSGGGTDTQYF,TGTGCCAGCCGGTGGAGCGGAGGGGGTACAGATACGCAGTATTTT,TRBV2,15,-,-,TRBJ2-3
CASSLGHSQYF,TGTGCCAGCAGCTTAGGGCATTCTCAGTACTTC,TRBV7-2,11,-,once,TRBJ2-7
CASSPGQGLSYGYTF,TGTGCCAGCAGCCCCGGACAGGGTTTGAGCTATGGCTACACCTTC,TRBV7-8,15,TRBD1,-,TRBJ1-2
CASSIPWTNLPTDTQYF,TGTGCCAGTAGTATCCCGTGGACTAACCTTCCAACAGATACGCAGTATTTT,TRBV19,17,-,-,TRBJ2-3
CASSLGWDRAYEQYF,TGTGCCAGCAGTTTAGGGTGGGACAGAGCCTACGAGCAGTACTTC,TRBV27,15,TRBD1,-,TRBJ2-7
CASSNLSGGHQAFF,TGTGCCAGCAGTAATCTATCTGGGGGGCATCAAGCTTTCTTT,TRBV6-6,14,-,-,TRBJ1-1
CASRRRDRSSYEQYF,TGTGCCAGCAGACGCCGGGACAGGAGCTCCTACGAGCAGTACTTC,TRBV27,15,TRBD1,-,TRBJ2-7
CASSDTRVGANVLTF,TGTGCCAGCAGTGACACCAGGGTTGGGGCCAACGTCCTGACTTTC,TRBV25-1,15,-,once,TRBJ2-6
CAIRPGVSGNTIYF,TGTGCCATCAGGCCAGGTGTTTCTGGAAACACCATATATTTT,TRBV10-3,14,-,-,TRBJ1-3
CASSLDGPSPLHF,TGTGCCAGCAGTTTAGACGGGCCTTCACCCCTCCACTTT,TRBV27,13,-,-,TRBJ1-6
CASSEDILNIQYF,TGTGCCAGCAGTGAGGACATCCTAAACATTCAGTACTTC,TRBV2,13,-,once,TRBJ2-4
CASSITSDNYGYTF,TGTGCCAGTAGTATAACCTCCGATAACTATGGCTACACCTTC,TRBV19,14,-,-,TRBJ1-2
CSVRGSAGTEAFF,TGCAGCGTCCGGGGGTCCGCGGGGACTGAAGCTTTCTTT,TRBV29-1,13,-,few,TRBJ1-1
CASSQGGPGNTIYF,TGTGCCAGCAGCCAAGGGGGGCCTGGAAACACCATATATTTT,TRBV14,14,-,-,TRBJ1-3
CASSGTGEDNEQFF,TGTGCCAGCAGCGGGACAGGGGAAGACAATGAGCAGTTCTTC,TRBV6-5,14,TRBD1,-,TRBJ2-1